Following are 21 T cell receptor beta chains from one sample sequenced in a study of blood T cell repertoires in COVID-19. Libraries were prepared by immunoSEQ multiplex PCR; TCRdb keeps only in-frame clonotypes and omits some of them. The data show roughly 140,000 clones, under 90% seen once. The sequenced sample consisted of PBMCs or T cells enriched from blood (not recorded which). These receptors all come from a man aged 50 to 60 who had recovered from COVID-19.

The chain employs TRBV19 and TRBJ2-1, with TRBD2 identical over 14 bases. J was trimmed by 15 bases and V by 5 bases; bases with no gene match: 9. The CDR3 runs to 14 residues. CDR1 is LNHDA, CDR2 SQIVND, per germline (reference sequence). The CDR3 DNA follows: TGTGCCAGTAGTTCTCCCGGGACTAGCGGGGGCGCGTTCTTC. As protein: CASSSPGTSGGAFF. Using reference TRBV19 and TRBJ2-1 for the parts outside the CDR3, the full variable domain is DGGITQSPKYLFRKEGQNVTLSCEQNLNHDAMYWYRQDPGQGLRLIYYSQIVNDFQKGDIAEGYSVSREKKESFPLTVTSAQKNPTAFYLCASSSPGTSGGAFFGPGTRLTVL.

This clone was counted a single time. The genes are TRBV28 and TRBJ1-6; tentatively, D is TRBD1 (5 bases). This CDR3 is 14 amino acids long. Trimming pared 8 bases from V and 7 bases from J, leaving 15 bases between. CDR1 is MDHEN, CDR2 SYDVKM, per germline. The DNA for the CDR3 is TGTGCCAGCGGGACTACAGGATACAATTCACCCCTCCACTTT. This encodes CASGTTGYNSPLHF. The whole variable domain, filled in from reference TRBV28 and TRBJ1-6, reads DVKVTQSSRYLVKRTGEKVFLECVQDMDHENMFWYRQDPGLGLRLIYFSYDVKMKEKGDIPEGYSVSREKKERFSLILESASTNQTSMYLCASGTTGYNSPLHFGNGTRLTVT.

For this clone: At the DNA level, this CDR3 is encoded by other sequences in the same sample as well. The DNA for the CDR3 is TGTGCCAGCAGCTTAGCCACCGGGAACACTGAAGCTTTCTTT. Translated: CASSLATGNTEAFF. This rearrangement joins TRBV7-2 to TRBJ1-1; D remains ambiguous. Trimming cost V 0 bases and J 1 base, with 6 bases left between them. This CDR3 has 14 amino acids. The V gene's germline CDR1 is SGHTA and CDR2 FQGNSA.

The rearrangement links TRBV6-5 to TRBJ1-5, with D uncertain. V was shortened by 7 bases and J by 2 bases, with 12 bases between the two germline ends. Germline CDR1 reads MNHEY; CDR2 reads SVGAGI. This CDR3 spans 14 amino acids. The CDR3: CASIEGMGNQPQHF. In DNA form, the CDR3 reads TGTGCCAGCATCGAGGGTATGGGCAATCAGCCCCAGCATTTT.

J is TRBJ2-4 and V is TRBV5-1, with 8 bases that match TRBD1. V shed 3 bases, J shed 8 bases, and the junction held 4 bases outside the gene matches. The CDR3 length is 13 residues. Germline CDR1 and CDR2: SGHRS and YFSETQ. CDR3 sequence reads: CASSSGQGDIQYF. The CDR3, as DNA: TGCGCCAGCAGCTCCGGACAGGGAGACATTCAGTACTTC.

The chain is built from TRBV5-1 and TRBJ2-5; TRBD2 aligns across 11 bases. This CDR3 has 13 amino acids. The trim removed 4 bases at V and 5 bases at J, leaving 1 base unmatched. CDR1 is SGHRS and CDR2 is YFSETQ in the germline V gene. The CDR3 sequence is CASSGTSGETQYF. The CDR3 DNA sequence: TGCGCCAGCAGCGGGACTAGCGGCGAGACCCAGTACTTC.

The chain recombines TRBV5-6 with TRBJ1-2, with a weak D call TRBD1 (5 bases). This CDR3 contains 15 residues. Germline-derived CDR1 and CDR2 are SGHDT and YYEEEE. V shed 4 bases and J shed 2 bases, with 15 bases lying between them. Here the CDR3 reads CASSPTLGQNYGYTF. DNA of the CDR3: TGTGCCAGCAGCCCGACCTTAGGACAAAACTATGGCTACACCTTC. Drawing the rest from reference TRBV5-6 and TRBJ1-2, the complete variable domain is DAGVTQSPTHLIKTRGQQVTLRCSPKSGHDTVSWYQQALGQGPQFIFQYYEEEERQRGNFPDRFSGHQFPNYSSELNVNALLLGDSALYLCASSPTLGQNYGYTFGSGTRLTVV.

The chain combines TRBV4-2 with TRBJ1-5; 8 bases agree with TRBD1. This CDR3 is built from 16 residues. V shed 0 bases and J 3 bases; nucleotides not matched to a gene: 4. Germline V gene data show CDR1 as LGHNA and CDR2 as YNFKEQ. The DNA for the CDR3 is TGTGCCAGCAGCCAAGAACCGGACAGGGCCAATCAGCCCCAGCATTTT. This encodes CASSQEPDRANQPQHF.

V is TRBV30 and J is TRBJ2-1, with D perhaps TRBD2 (6 bases). The CDR3 consists of 13 residues. The germline gives CDR1 GTSNPN, CDR2 SVGIG (reference sequence). V dropped 2 bases and J dropped 6 bases, with 11 bases sitting between them. The CDR3: CAWSSGTLNEQFF. CDR3 in DNA: TGTGCCTGGAGTTCCGGGACTCTCAATGAGCAGTTCTTC.

The genes are TRBV5-1 and TRBJ1-1, with D perhaps matching TRBD1 (5 bases). This CDR3 comprises 16 residues. CDR1 and CDR2 from the germline V gene are SGHRS and YFSETQ. Trimming removed 3 bases from V and 1 base from J, with 16 bases in between. The CDR3 DNA is TGCGCCAGCAGCTACAAGTTGGACACCTCGAACACTGAAGCTTTCTTT. It codes for CASSYKLDTSNTEAFF.

The chain uses TRBV30 and TRBJ1-1; the match to TRBD1 covers 7 bases. The V segment lost 2 bases and the J segment 1 base; nucleotides outside the gene matches: 7. Germline assignment: CDR1 GTSNPN and CDR2 SVGIG (reference sequence). The CDR3 sequence is 15 residues long. CDR3 nucleotide sequence: TGTGCCTGGAGTATCTGGGACAGACCGAACACTGAAGCTTTCTTT. It encodes CAWSIWDRPNTEAFF.

The V call is TRBV21-1, the J call TRBJ2-3; the D segment call TRBD1 is taken from the table without a DNA check. TRBV21-1 is noted as a pseudogene. The CDR3 is 15 amino acids. The CDR3 DNA follows: TGTGCCAACGCAAACTCGGACAACAGCACAGATACGCAGTATTTT. Translation: CANANSDNSTDTQYF.

V and J are TRBV5-1 and TRBJ2-5, with 7 bases that match TRBD1. Germline lookup yields CDR1 SGHRS and CDR2 YFSETQ. The CDR3 length is 13 residues. J lost 2 bases, V lost 3 bases, and 1 base had no gene match. The CDR3: CASSYRGQETQYF. The CDR3 coding sequence is TGCGCCAGCAGCTACAGGGGACAAGAGACCCAGTACTTC.

The CDR3 loop reads CASSLGGSQPQHF. The DNA of the CDR3 is TGTGCCAGCAGCTTGGGAGGGAGCCAGCCCCAGCATTTT. The V and J genes are TRBV5-6 and TRBJ1-5; no clear D. The V end was cut by 0 bases, the J end by 7 bases, with 8 bases between. Germline CDR1 and CDR2: SGHDT and YYEEEE. This CDR3 has 13 amino acids.

This clone appeared once. The V call is TRBV5-1, the J call TRBJ2-5; 13 bases agree with TRBD2. Germline V gene data show CDR1 as SGHRS and CDR2 as YFSETQ. The CDR3 sequence is 19 residues long. V trimming: 3 bases; J trimming: 5 bases; junction bases outside the gene matches: 16. The CDR3 nucleotides read TGCGCCAGCAGCTCACGACTAGCGGGGGGACCGGGGGACGGGGAGACCCAGTACTTC. Its translation: CASSSRLAGGPGDGETQYF.

This clone was counted between two and nine times. DNA for the CDR3: TGTGCCAGCAGCCTGGGCGTTTTAGGGGAAAATGAAAAACTGTTTTTT. It codes for CASSLGVLGENEKLFF. V and J are TRBV5-8 and TRBJ1-4; TRBD1 might be the D (5 bases). With 4 bases removed from V and 5 bases from J, the gap between germline ends came to 18 bases. This CDR3 contains 16 residues. Per the germline V gene, CDR1 is SGHTS and CDR2 is YDEGEE.

The chain is built from TRBV5-5 and TRBJ1-2, with 9 bases matching TRBD1. Per the germline V gene, CDR1 is SGHKS and CDR2 is YYEKEE (reference sequence). The trim removed 5 bases at V and 7 bases at J, leaving 9 bases unmatched. This CDR3 region has 14 residues. The CDR3, as DNA: TGTGCCAGCAGAACGACAGGGGGGGACTCTGGCTACACCTTC. This encodes CASRTTGGDSGYTF.

The chain employs TRBV19 and TRBJ1-5; D is perhaps TRBD1 (5 bases). This CDR3 spans 17 amino acids. The germline V gene has CDR1 LNHDA and CDR2 SQIVND (reference sequence). Trimming shortened V by 7 bases and J by 2 bases, and 21 bases separated the two germline ends. The CDR3 region is CASKQLWAQGGNQPQHF. The DNA for the CDR3 is TGTGCCAGTAAACAATTGTGGGCCCAGGGTGGCAATCAGCCCCAGCATTTT.

The rearrangement uses TRBV6-2 or TRBV6-3 and TRBJ1-6; D perhaps matches TRBD1 (5 bases). The CDR3 runs to 13 residues. Germline lookup yields CDR1 MNHEY and CDR2 SVGEGT. The V and J ends lost 2 bases and 14 bases respectively, with 13 bases between them. In nucleotides, the CDR3 is TGTGCCAGCAGTTACGGACAATTGTTGTCCCTCCACTTT. This translates into CASSYGQLLSLHF.

The count of this clone is one. The chain couples TRBV9 to TRBJ2-2, with TRBD2 identical over 7 bases. With V trimmed by 1 base and J by 4 bases, 7 bases remained unmatched. There are 16 residues in the CDR3. Germline CDR1 is SGDLS and CDR2 is YYNGEE. The chain's CDR3 is CASSVYTSAGTGELFF. For the CDR3, the DNA is TGTGCCAGCAGCGTATATACTAGCGCCGGCACCGGGGAGCTGTTTTTT.

The chain has TRBV7-2 and TRBJ2-1, with 10 positions matching TRBD2. The CDR3 is made up of 19 amino acids. Per germline, CDR1 SGHTA and CDR2 FQGNSA. V trimming: 4 bases; J trimming: 2 bases; junction bases outside the gene matches: 14. In nucleotides, the CDR3 is TGTGCCAGCAGCTGGGGTACTAAGCGGGGGGGCAGCGCCTACAATGAGCAGTTCTTC. This sequence encodes CASSWGTKRGGSAYNEQFF.